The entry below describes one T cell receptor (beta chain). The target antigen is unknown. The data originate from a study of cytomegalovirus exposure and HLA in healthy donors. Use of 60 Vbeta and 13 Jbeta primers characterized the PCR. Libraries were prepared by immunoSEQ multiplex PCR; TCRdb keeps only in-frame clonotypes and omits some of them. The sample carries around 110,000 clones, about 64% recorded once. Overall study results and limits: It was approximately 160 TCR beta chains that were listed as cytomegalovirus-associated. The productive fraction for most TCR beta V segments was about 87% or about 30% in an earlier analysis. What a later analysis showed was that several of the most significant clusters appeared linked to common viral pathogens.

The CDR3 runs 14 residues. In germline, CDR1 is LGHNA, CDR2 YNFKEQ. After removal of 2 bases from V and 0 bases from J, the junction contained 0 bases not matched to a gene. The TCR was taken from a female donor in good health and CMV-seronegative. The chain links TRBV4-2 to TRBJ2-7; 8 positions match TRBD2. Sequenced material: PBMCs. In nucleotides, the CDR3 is TGTGCCAGCAGCCAAAGCGGGAGCTCCTACGAGCAGTACTTC. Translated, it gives CASSQSGSSYEQYF.